The TCR beta chain described here comes from a study of T cells in Graves' hyperthyroidism and ophthalmopathy. The investigators amplified TCR beta CDR3 regions from RNA transcripts. Researchers ran a first-round RT-PCR on the TCR CDR3 using the HTBI primer set. TCRdb re-analysed the multiplex PCR reads in MiXCR, keeping a single row per CDR3 protein. The table lists about half a million distinct CDR3 sequences, approximately 25% of them singletons. The V gene end was trimmed by 2 bases and the J gene end by 6 bases; junction bases not matched to a gene: 5. Germline CDR1 DFQATT, CDR2 SNEGSKA (reference sequence). There are 15 residues in the CDR3.

Source material: blood. The receptor was isolated from a woman aged 25 to 39 with Graves' ophthalmopathy. This chain uses TRBV20-1 with TRBJ2-5, with 14 bases aligning to TRBD2. The CDR3 coding sequence is TGCAGTGCTAGACCCGGGACTAGCGGGAGACAGACCCAGTACTTC. Its translation is CSARPGTSGRQTQYF.